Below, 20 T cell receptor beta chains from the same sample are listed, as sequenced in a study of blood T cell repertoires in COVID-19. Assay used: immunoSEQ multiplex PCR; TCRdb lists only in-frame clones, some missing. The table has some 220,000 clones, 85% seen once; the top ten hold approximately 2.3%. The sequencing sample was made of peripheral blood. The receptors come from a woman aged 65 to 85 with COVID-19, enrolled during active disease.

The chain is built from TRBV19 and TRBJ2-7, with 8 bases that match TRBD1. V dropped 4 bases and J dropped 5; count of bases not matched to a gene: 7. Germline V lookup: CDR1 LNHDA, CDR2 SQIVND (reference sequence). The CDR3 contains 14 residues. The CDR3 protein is CASSTRDRHNEQYF. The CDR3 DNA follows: TGTGCCAGTAGTACACGGGACAGGCACAACGAGCAGTACTTC.

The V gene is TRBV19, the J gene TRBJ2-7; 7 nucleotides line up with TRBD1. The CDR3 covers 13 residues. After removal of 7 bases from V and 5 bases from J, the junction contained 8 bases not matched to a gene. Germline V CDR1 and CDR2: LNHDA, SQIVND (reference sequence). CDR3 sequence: CASKDRDPDEQYF. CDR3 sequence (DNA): TGTGCCAGTAAAGACAGGGATCCCGACGAGCAGTACTTC.

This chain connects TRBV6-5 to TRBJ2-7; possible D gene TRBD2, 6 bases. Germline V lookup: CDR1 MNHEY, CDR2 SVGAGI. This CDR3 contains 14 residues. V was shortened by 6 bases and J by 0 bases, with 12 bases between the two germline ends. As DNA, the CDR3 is TGTGCCAGCAGAGGCGGGACTCACTCCTACGAGCAGTACTTC. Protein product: CASRGGTHSYEQYF.

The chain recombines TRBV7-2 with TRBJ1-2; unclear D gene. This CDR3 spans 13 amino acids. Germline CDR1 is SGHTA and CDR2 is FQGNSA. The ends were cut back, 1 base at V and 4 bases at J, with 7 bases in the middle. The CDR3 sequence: CASSLDITYGYTF. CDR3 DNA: TGTGCCAGCAGCTTAGACATCACCTATGGCTACACCTTC.

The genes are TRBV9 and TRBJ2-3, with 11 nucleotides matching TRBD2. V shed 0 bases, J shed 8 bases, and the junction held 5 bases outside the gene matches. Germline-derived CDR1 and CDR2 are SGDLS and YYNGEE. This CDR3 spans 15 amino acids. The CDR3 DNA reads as TGTGCCAGCAGCGTAGAACCGGGACTAGCGGTTACGCAGTATTTT. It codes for CASSVEPGLAVTQYF.

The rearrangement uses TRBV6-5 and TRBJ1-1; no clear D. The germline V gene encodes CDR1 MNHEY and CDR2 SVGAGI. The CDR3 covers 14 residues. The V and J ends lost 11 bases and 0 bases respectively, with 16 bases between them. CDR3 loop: CASWRGLLNTEAFF. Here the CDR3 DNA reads TGTGCCTCCTGGCGAGGGCTCCTGAACACTGAAGCTTTCTTT.

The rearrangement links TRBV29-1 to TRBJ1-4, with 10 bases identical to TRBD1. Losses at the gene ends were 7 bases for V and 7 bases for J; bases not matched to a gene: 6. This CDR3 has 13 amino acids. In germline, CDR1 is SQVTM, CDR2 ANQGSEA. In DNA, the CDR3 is TGCAGCGCCGCCGGGACAGGGGCTGAAAAACTGTTTTTT. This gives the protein CSAAGTGAEKLFF.

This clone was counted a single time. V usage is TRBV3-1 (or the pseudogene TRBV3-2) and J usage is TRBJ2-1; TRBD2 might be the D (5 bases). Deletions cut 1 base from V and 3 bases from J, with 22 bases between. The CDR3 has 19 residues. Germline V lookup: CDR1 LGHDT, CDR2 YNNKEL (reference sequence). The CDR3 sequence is CASSQGSPSAADYYNEQFF. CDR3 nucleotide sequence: TGTGCCAGCAGCCAAGGCTCCCCGTCGGCGGCAGACTACTACAATGAGCAGTTCTTC.

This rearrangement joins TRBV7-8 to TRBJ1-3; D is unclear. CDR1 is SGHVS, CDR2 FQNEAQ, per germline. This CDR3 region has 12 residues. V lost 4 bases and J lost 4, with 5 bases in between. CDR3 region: CASSSAGNTIYF. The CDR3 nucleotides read TGTGCCAGCAGCTCCGCGGGAAACACCATATATTTT.

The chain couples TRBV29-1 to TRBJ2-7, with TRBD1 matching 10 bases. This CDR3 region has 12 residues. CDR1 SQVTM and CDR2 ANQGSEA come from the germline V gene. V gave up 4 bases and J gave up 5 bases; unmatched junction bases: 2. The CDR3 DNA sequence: TGCAGCGTTGCCGGACAGGGGGACGAGCAGTACTTC. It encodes CSVAGQGDEQYF.

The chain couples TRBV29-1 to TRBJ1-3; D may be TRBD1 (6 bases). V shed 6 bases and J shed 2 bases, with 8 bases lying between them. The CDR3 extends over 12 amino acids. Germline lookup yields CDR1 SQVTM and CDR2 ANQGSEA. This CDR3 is CSVGDTGNTIYF. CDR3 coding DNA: TGCAGCGTGGGGGACACTGGAAACACCATATATTTT.

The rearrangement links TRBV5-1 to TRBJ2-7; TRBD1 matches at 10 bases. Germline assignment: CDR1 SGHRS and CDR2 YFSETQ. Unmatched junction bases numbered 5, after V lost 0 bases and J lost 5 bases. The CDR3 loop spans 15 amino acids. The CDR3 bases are TGCGCCAGCAGCTTGGTAGGGACAGGGGTCCACGAGCAGTACTTC. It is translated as CASSLVGTGVHEQYF.

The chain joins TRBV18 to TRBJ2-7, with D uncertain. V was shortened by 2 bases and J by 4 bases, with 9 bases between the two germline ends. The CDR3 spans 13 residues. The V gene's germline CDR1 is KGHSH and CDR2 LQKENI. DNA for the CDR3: TGTGCCAGCTCACCAGTGACATATTACGAGCAGTACTTC. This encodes CASSPVTYYEQYF.

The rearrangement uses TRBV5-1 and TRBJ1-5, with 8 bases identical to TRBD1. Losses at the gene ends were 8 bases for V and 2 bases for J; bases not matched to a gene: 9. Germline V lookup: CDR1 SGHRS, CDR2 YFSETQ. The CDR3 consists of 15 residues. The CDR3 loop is CARETGGLRNQPQHF. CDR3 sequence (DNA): TGCGCCAGGGAAACAGGGGGACTTCGCAATCAGCCCCAGCATTTT.

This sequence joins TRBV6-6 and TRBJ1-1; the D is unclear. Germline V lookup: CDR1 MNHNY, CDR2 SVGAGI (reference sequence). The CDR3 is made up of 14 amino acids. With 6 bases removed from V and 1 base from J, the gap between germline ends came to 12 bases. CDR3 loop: CASSITGGNTEAFF. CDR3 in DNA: TGTGCCAGCAGCATTACCGGAGGGAACACTGAAGCTTTCTTT.

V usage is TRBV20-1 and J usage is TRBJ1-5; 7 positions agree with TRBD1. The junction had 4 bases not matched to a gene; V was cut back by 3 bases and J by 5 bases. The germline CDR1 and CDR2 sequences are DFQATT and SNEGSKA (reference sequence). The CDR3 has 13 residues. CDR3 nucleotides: TGCAGTGCTAGTAGGGGGCCGGATCAGCCCCAGCATTTT. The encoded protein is CSASRGPDQPQHF.

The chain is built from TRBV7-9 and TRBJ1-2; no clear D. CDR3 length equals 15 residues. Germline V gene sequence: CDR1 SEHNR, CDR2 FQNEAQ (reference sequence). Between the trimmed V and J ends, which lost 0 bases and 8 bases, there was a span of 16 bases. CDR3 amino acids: CASSLAGGSGIGYTF. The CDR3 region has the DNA TGTGCCAGCAGCTTAGCCGGAGGGAGTGGGATCGGCTACACCTTC.

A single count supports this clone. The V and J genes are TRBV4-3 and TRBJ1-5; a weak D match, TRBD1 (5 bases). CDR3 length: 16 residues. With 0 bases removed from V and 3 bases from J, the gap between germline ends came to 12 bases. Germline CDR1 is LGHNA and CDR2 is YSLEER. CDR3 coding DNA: TGCGCCAGCAGCCAAGATTGGTCCAGGGACAATCAGCCCCAGCATTTT. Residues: CASSQDWSRDNQPQHF.

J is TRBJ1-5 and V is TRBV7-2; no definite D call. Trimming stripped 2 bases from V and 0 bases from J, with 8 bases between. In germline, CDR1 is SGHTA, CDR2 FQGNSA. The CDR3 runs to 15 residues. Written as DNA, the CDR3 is TGTGCCAGCAGCTTATCGGTTTATAGCAATCAGCCCCAGCATTTT. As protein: CASSLSVYSNQPQHF.

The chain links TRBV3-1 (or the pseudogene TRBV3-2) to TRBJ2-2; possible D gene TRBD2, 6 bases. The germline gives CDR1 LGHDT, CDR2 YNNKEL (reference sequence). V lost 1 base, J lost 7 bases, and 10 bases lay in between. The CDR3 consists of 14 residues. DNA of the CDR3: TGTGCCAGCAGCCAAGTGGGAGGAAACGGGGAGCTGTTTTTT. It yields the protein CASSQVGGNGELFF.